The 26 T cell receptor beta chains below come from one sample, sequenced in a study of OX40 agonist ivuxolimab in advanced cancers. Using immunoSEQ multiplex PCR, the repertoire was profiled, and TCRdb retains in-frame clones only, with some absent. The sample records some 86,000 clones, roughly 94% being singletons. The source was CD4+ or CD8+ T cells sorted from blood, collected in a trial of the OX40 agonist ivuxolimab. These receptors came from an adult with an advanced solid tumor such as melanoma, head and neck, liver or kidney cancer.

This chain links TRBV18 with TRBJ2-1; TRBD2 matches at 9 bases. Germline CDR1 KGHSH, CDR2 LQKENI. V dropped 6 bases and J dropped 9; count of bases not matched to a gene: 9. The CDR3 is 14 residues long. CDR3 sequence: CASSSAGGKSEQFF. CDR3 in DNA: TGTGCCAGCTCCTCAGCGGGAGGTAAGAGTGAGCAGTTCTTC.

This sequence joins TRBV7-9 and TRBJ2-7, with 7 bases fitting TRBD2. The ends lost 0 bases at V and 6 bases at J; junction bases unmatched: 5. This CDR3 is 14 amino acids long. Germline V gene lookup returns CDR1 SEHNR and CDR2 FQNEAQ (reference sequence). CDR3 amino acids: CASSLAGGDVEQYF. The CDR3 coding sequence is TGTGCCAGCAGCTTAGCGGGAGGGGACGTCGAGCAGTACTTC.

V and J are TRBV19 and TRBJ2-1, with TRBD2 identical over 7 bases. The CDR3 length is 16 residues. CDR1 is LNHDA and CDR2 is SQIVND in the germline V gene (reference sequence). The J segment lost 1 base and the V segment lost 1 base, leaving 4 bases of the junction unmatched. CDR3 coding DNA: TGTGCCAGTAGTATAGGCGGGAGAGGGTCCTACAATGAGCAGTTCTTC. Translating it yields CASSIGGRGSYNEQFF.

The genes are TRBV6-5 and TRBJ1-2; maybe TRBD1 (6 bases). V dropped 3 bases and J dropped 3 bases, with 14 bases sitting between them. The CDR3 is 15 residues long. Germline CDR1 and CDR2: MNHEY and SVGAGI. Here the CDR3 reads CASSYLTGTDYGYTF. In DNA, the CDR3 is TGTGCCAGCAGTTATCTAACAGGGACGGACTATGGCTACACCTTC.

Only one count was recorded for this clone. This chain joins TRBV11-2 and TRBJ2-7, with 11 bases fitting TRBD2. Germline V CDR1 and CDR2: SGHAT, FQNNGV. V lost 2 bases and J lost 7; bases outside the gene matches: 7. The CDR3 contains 15 residues. The CDR3 here is CASSLTSGGSGEQYF. The CDR3 nucleotides are TGTGCCAGCAGCTTAACTAGCGGGGGCTCAGGGGAGCAGTACTTC.

The table lists this clone with a few counts. The chain uses TRBV30 and TRBJ1-5; D ambiguous. The length of the CDR3 is 13 residues. The germline V and J ends were trimmed by 0 bases and 1 base, with 4 bases remaining between them. Per germline, CDR1 GTSNPN and CDR2 SVGIG (reference sequence). The CDR3: CAWSVGSNQPQHF. The CDR3 DNA is TGTGCCTGGAGTGTAGGCAGCAATCAGCCCCAGCATTTT. Variable domain in full (rest from reference TRBV30 and TRBJ1-5): SQTIHQWPATLVQPVGSPLSLECTVEGTSNPNLYWYRQAAGRGLQLLFYSVGIGQISSEVPQNLSASRPQDRQFILSSKKLLLSDSGFYLCAWSVGSNQPQHFGDGTRLSIL.

The rearrangement joins TRBV6-5 to TRBJ1-2; TRBD1 aligns across 8 bases. Germline V CDR1 and CDR2: MNHEY, SVGAGI. CDR3 size: 13 residues. Unmatched junction bases numbered 4, after V lost 2 bases and J lost 8 bases. The chain's CDR3 is CASSYGTGEGYTF. As DNA, the CDR3 is TGTGCCAGCAGTTACGGGACAGGAGAGGGCTACACCTTC.

The V and J genes are TRBV14 and TRBJ2-7; D ambiguous. This CDR3 is built from 14 residues. V lost 1 base, J lost 2 bases, and 9 bases lay in between. Germline values: CDR1 SGHDN, CDR2 FVKESK. CDR3 sequence: CASSQVGSAYEQYF. The DNA of the CDR3 is TGTGCCAGCAGCCAAGTAGGGTCGGCCTACGAGCAGTACTTC.

The CDR3 protein is CASSEPGTSYNEQFF. The CDR3 DNA is TGTGCCAGTAGTGAGCCGGGGACTAGCTACAATGAGCAGTTCTTC. The chain combines TRBV19 with TRBJ2-1, with 8 bases identical to TRBD2. The germline V gene has CDR1 LNHDA and CDR2 SQIVND (reference sequence). This CDR3 spans 15 amino acids. Trimming removed 5 bases from V and 3 bases from J; junction bases left unmatched: 6.

This chain joins TRBV19 and TRBJ1-5; D remains unclear. In germline, CDR1 is LNHDA, CDR2 SQIVND (reference sequence). The CDR3 loop spans 15 amino acids. Trimming pared 9 bases from V and 1 base from J, leaving 16 bases between. CDR3 sequence (DNA): TGTGCCAGCGTACTCCAACAGAACAGCAATCAGCCCCAGCATTTT. Amino acids: CASVLQQNSNQPQHF.

V is TRBV6-6 and J is TRBJ1-2; the D is unclear. The germline V and J ends were trimmed by 5 bases and 6 bases, with 19 bases remaining between them. Germline-derived CDR1 and CDR2 are MNHNY and SVGAGI (reference sequence). The CDR3 has 15 residues. CDR3 region: CASSLQDRGLNGYTF. CDR3 sequence (DNA): TGTGCCAGCAGTCTCCAGGACCGTGGTCTTAATGGCTACACCTTC.

This chain uses TRBV7-2 with TRBJ2-1; 11 bases match TRBD2. Germline-derived CDR1 and CDR2 are SGHTA and FQGNSA. The CDR3 totals 15 residues. The ends lost 6 bases at V and 6 bases at J; junction bases unmatched: 7. The CDR3 protein is CASRAGTSGLNEQFF. In DNA, the CDR3 is TGTGCCAGCAGGGCCGGGACTAGCGGCCTCAATGAGCAGTTCTTC.

The chain has TRBV7-8 and TRBJ1-4; D not resolved. The CDR3 length is 15 residues. Germline V gene lookup returns CDR1 SGHVS and CDR2 FQNEAQ. V was trimmed by 2 bases and J by 3 bases, leaving 10 bases between them. For the CDR3, the DNA is TGTGCCAGCAGCTTAATACGTGCGGCTAATGAAAAACTGTTTTTT. It specifies CASSLIRAANEKLFF.

This clone showed up just once. The chain carries TRBV27 and TRBJ2-5; no definite D call. The tail of the sequence fits TRBJ2-7 better, so the J call may be wrong. The CDR3 has 14 amino acids. Germline CDR1 MNHEY, CDR2 SMNVEV (reference sequence). The CDR3 here is CASSLYTPPYEQYF. CDR3 nucleotides: TGTGCCAGCAGTTTATACACCCCCCCCTACGAGCAGTACTTC.

The chain employs TRBV7-9 and TRBJ2-7; unclear D gene. Germline values: CDR1 SEHNR, CDR2 FQNEAQ (reference sequence). Trimming removed 7 bases from V and 5 bases from J, with 18 bases in between. CDR3 length: 14 residues. The CDR3 DNA reads as TGTGCCAGCATGGACGGGCTATTCTCGGACGAGCAGTACTTC. Residues: CASMDGLFSDEQYF.

Notes on this clone: Other DNA sequences in the same sample also yield this CDR3. This sequence joins TRBV27 and TRBJ1-1; D gene uncertain. This CDR3 has 13 amino acids. Germline V gene lookup returns CDR1 MNHEY and CDR2 SMNVEV (reference sequence). V dropped 2 bases and J dropped 2 bases, with 6 bases sitting between them. CDR3 sequence reads: CASSLGLNTEAFF. CDR3 in DNA: TGTGCCAGCAGTTTAGGTCTTAACACTGAAGCTTTCTTT.

V gene TRBV19 combines with J gene TRBJ1-5; D perhaps matches TRBD1 (5 bases). The CDR3 extends over 16 amino acids. Germline V gene data show CDR1 as LNHDA and CDR2 as SQIVND (reference sequence). Trimming pared 1 base from V and 4 bases from J, leaving 14 bases between. The CDR3 reads CASSIGWGPNNQPQHF. The CDR3 bases are TGTGCCAGTAGTATAGGGTGGGGACCGAATAATCAGCCCCAGCATTTT.

Concerning this clone itself: Other DNA sequences within the sample encode an identical CDR3. The chain couples TRBV4-3 to TRBJ1-2, with D hard to call. From germline, CDR1 is LGHNA and CDR2 YSLEER. There are 15 residues in the CDR3. The ends were cut back, 0 bases at V and 2 bases at J, with 10 bases in the middle. CDR3 loop: CASSQDWAGNYGYTF. Written as DNA, the CDR3 is TGCGCCAGCAGCCAAGATTGGGCGGGAAACTATGGCTACACCTTC.

V and J are TRBV19 and TRBJ2-7, with D possibly being TRBD1 (7 bases). Germline V gene sequence: CDR1 LNHDA, CDR2 SQIVND (reference sequence). The V end was cut by 7 bases, the J end by 7 bases, with 14 bases between. The CDR3 has 12 residues. CDR3 nucleotides: TGTGCCAGTACTGGACAGGCGGGGGAGCAGTACTTC. This translates into CASTGQAGEQYF.

The V call is TRBV5-4, the J call TRBJ2-1, with D maybe TRBD2 (5 bases). Germline CDR1 is SGHNT and CDR2 is YYREEE (reference sequence). The length of the CDR3 is 11 residues. V was shortened by 9 bases and J by 7 bases, with 11 bases between the two germline ends. CDR3 sequence: CATDEGNEQFF. The CDR3 DNA is TGTGCCACCGATGAGGGAAATGAGCAGTTCTTC.

The rearrangement uses TRBV19 and TRBJ1-1, with a weak D call TRBD1 (6 bases). In germline, CDR1 is LNHDA, CDR2 SQIVND (reference sequence). The CDR3 is 13 residues long. Trimming removed 6 bases from V and 2 bases from J, with 10 bases in between. This CDR3 is CASSSGVNTEAFF. DNA for the CDR3: TGTGCCAGTAGCTCAGGGGTAAACACTGAAGCTTTCTTT.

The J gene is TRBJ2-2, the V gene TRBV4-3, with 8 bases aligning to TRBD2. The CDR3 is 17 amino acids. Germline V gene sequence: CDR1 LGHNA, CDR2 YSLEER. V was clipped by 1 base and J by 5 bases; unmatched bases: 9. CDR3 protein: CASSQVLATGGTGELFF. Here the CDR3 DNA reads TGCGCCAGCAGCCAAGTTTTAGCTACGGGAGGGACCGGGGAGCTGTTTTTT.

The rearrangement links TRBV11-1 to TRBJ2-5; 7 positions match TRBD1. CDR3 length: 18 residues. J was trimmed by 0 bases and V by 5 bases; bases with no gene match: 15. CDR1 and CDR2 from the germline V gene are SGHAT and FQDESV (reference sequence). CDR3 loop: CASSRRGQAQGYQETQYF. DNA of the CDR3: TGTGCCAGCAGCCGCCGCGGACAGGCCCAAGGGTACCAAGAGACCCAGTACTTC.

The CDR3 region has the DNA TGTGCCAGCAGTCCCCAGACTCATCTGGAGACCCAGTACTTC. Translated, it gives CASSPQTHLETQYF. The V gene is TRBV27, the J gene TRBJ2-5; D gene ambiguous. The V end was cut by 5 bases, the J end by 5 bases, with 15 bases between. The CDR3 length is 14 residues. CDR1 and CDR2 (germline): MNHEY, SMNVEV (reference sequence).

CDR3 sequence: CATRGRDFDEQYF. The CDR3, as DNA: TGTGCCACCAGGGGCAGGGACTTCGACGAGCAGTACTTC. V is TRBV15 and J is TRBJ2-7, with D tentatively TRBD2 (6 bases). Trimming left V 6 bases short and J 5 bases short, with 14 bases between. The CDR3 runs 13 residues. The germline V gene has CDR1 LNHNV and CDR2 YYDKDF (reference sequence). The whole variable domain, filled in from reference TRBV15 and TRBJ2-7, reads DAMVIQNPRYQVTQFGKPVTLSCSQTLNHNVMYWYQQKSSQAPKLLFHYYDKDFNNEADTPDNFQSRRPNTSFCFLDIRSPGLGDTAMYLCATRGRDFDEQYFGPGTRLTVT.

The chain employs TRBV7-6 and TRBJ2-1; 10 nucleotides agree with TRBD1. Germline values: CDR1 SGHVS, CDR2 FNYEAQ. V lost 3 bases to trimming and J lost 9 bases; unmatched junction nucleotides: 5. The CDR3 is 14 amino acids. The CDR3 sequence: CASSFDRGQGEQFF. Written as DNA, the CDR3 is TGTGCCAGCAGCTTCGACAGGGGGCAGGGTGAGCAGTTCTTC.